The rows below give T cell receptor beta chains drawn from one sample of a study of T cells in Graves' hyperthyroidism and ophthalmopathy. In TCRdb, the multiplex PCR reads were re-called with MiXCR into one record per CDR3 protein. The data show about 640,000 distinct CDR3 sequences, roughly 15% seen once. The sequenced sample consisted of blood. The source is a woman aged 50 to 60 with Graves' ophthalmopathy. Both conserved end residues are part of each CDR3. D genes are given only for firm matches. Only some rows state a clone size, as once, few, many or a class for expanded clones.

j_call: TRBJ2-1
clone_size: many
d_call: -
v_call: TRBV30
cdr3_aa: CAWKVRVLSYEQFF
cdr3_nt: TGTGCCTGGAAGGTCCGGGTGCTTAGTTATGAGCAGTTCTTC

j_call: TRBJ2-1
clone_size: -
d_call: TRBD2
v_call: TRBV15
cdr3_aa: CATSTSGNFNEQFF
cdr3_nt: TGTGCCACCAGCACTAGCGGTAATTTCAATGAGCAGTTCTTC

j_call: TRBJ2-1
clone_size: many
d_call: TRBD2
v_call: TRBV7-2
cdr3_aa: CASSSPGVAGGLGNEQFF
cdr3_nt: TGTGCCAGCAGCTCCCCGGGGGTAGCGGGAGGGTTAGGGAATGAGCAGTTCTTC

j_call: TRBJ2-2
clone_size: many
d_call: -
v_call: TRBV3-1
cdr3_aa: CASSKSPRTGELFF
cdr3_nt: TGTGCCAGCAGCAAAAGTCCCCGGACCGGGGAGCTGTTTTTT

j_call: TRBJ2-7
clone_size: -
d_call: -
v_call: TRBV6-1
cdr3_aa: CASSEVPGYEQYF
cdr3_nt: TGTGCCAGCAGTGAAGTACCCGGGTACGAGCAGTACTTC

j_call: TRBJ2-4
clone_size: many
d_call: -
v_call: TRBV28
cdr3_aa: CASATNIQYF
cdr3_nt: TGTGCCAGCGCAACTAACATTCAGTACTTC

j_call: TRBJ2-7
clone_size: many
d_call: -
v_call: TRBV2
cdr3_aa: CASRETATYEQYF
cdr3_nt: TGTGCCAGCAGGGAGACAGCTACCTACGAGCAGTACTTC

j_call: TRBJ2-3
clone_size: -
d_call: -
v_call: TRBV11-1
cdr3_aa: CASSTPWGGNGADTQYF
cdr3_nt: TGTGCCAGCAGCACACCGTGGGGCGGGAACGGCGCAGATACGCAGTATTTT

j_call: TRBJ1-5
clone_size: -
d_call: -
v_call: TRBV10-3
cdr3_aa: CAISEKKVSDNQPQHF
cdr3_nt: TGTGCCATCAGTGAAAAGAAAGTGTCAGACAATCAGCCCCAGCATTTT

j_call: TRBJ2-2
clone_size: many
d_call: TRBD1
v_call: TRBV13
cdr3_aa: CASRPGQGSPNTGELFF
cdr3_nt: TGTGCCAGCAGGCCGGGACAGGGTTCGCCAAACACCGGGGAGCTGTTTTTT

j_call: TRBJ2-1
clone_size: few
d_call: -
v_call: TRBV6-1
cdr3_aa: CASSSLRGSFNEQFF
cdr3_nt: TGTGCCAGCAGTTCCCTCAGGGGATCTTTCAATGAGCAGTTCTTC

j_call: TRBJ2-5
clone_size: -
d_call: -
v_call: TRBV10-2
cdr3_aa: CASSDRWETQYF
cdr3_nt: TGCGCCAGCAGTGATCGTTGGGAGACCCAGTACTTC

j_call: TRBJ2-1
clone_size: many
d_call: -
v_call: TRBV11-2
cdr3_aa: CASMVNQDYNEQFF
cdr3_nt: TGTGCCAGCATGGTCAATCAGGACTACAATGAGCAGTTCTTC

j_call: TRBJ2-6
clone_size: -
d_call: -
v_call: TRBV28
cdr3_aa: CASSKVAGANVLTF
cdr3_nt: TGTGCCAGCAGCAAAGTAGCTGGGGCCAACGTCCTGACTTTC

j_call: TRBJ2-1
clone_size: few
d_call: -
v_call: TRBV29-1
cdr3_aa: CSVEDGDSSGVYNEQFF
cdr3_nt: TGCAGCGTTGAAGACGGGGACAGTAGCGGAGTATACAATGAGCAGTTCTTC

j_call: TRBJ2-5
clone_size: few
d_call: -
v_call: TRBV18
cdr3_aa: CASSPLEYQETQYF
cdr3_nt: TGTGCCAGCTCCCCCTTGGAGTATCAAGAGACCCAGTACTTC

j_call: TRBJ2-5
clone_size: many
d_call: TRBD2
v_call: TRBV27
cdr3_aa: CASVGGNQETQYF
cdr3_nt: TGTGCCAGCGTGGGGGGGAACCAAGAGACCCAGTACTTC

j_call: TRBJ2-5
clone_size: few
d_call: TRBD1
v_call: TRBV6-8
cdr3_aa: CASRTTGGAQYF
cdr3_nt: TGTGCCAGCAGGACGACAGGGGGAGCCCAGTACTTC

j_call: TRBJ1-1
clone_size: many
d_call: TRBD1
v_call: TRBV20-1
cdr3_aa: CSARAGTANTEAFF
cdr3_nt: TGCAGTGCTAGGGCCGGGACAGCGAACACTGAAGCTTTCTTT

j_call: TRBJ1-5
clone_size: many
d_call: -
v_call: TRBV7-2
cdr3_aa: CASTRGYSNQPQHF
cdr3_nt: TGTGCCAGCACCAGGGGTTATAGCAATCAGCCCCAGCATTTT

j_call: TRBJ1-5
clone_size: few
d_call: -
v_call: TRBV15
cdr3_aa: CATSRDSPLNQPQHF
cdr3_nt: TGTGCCACCAGCAGAGATTCCCCATTAAATCAGCCCCAGCATTTT

j_call: TRBJ2-7
clone_size: many
d_call: TRBD1
v_call: TRBV12-3/TRBV12-4
cdr3_aa: CASSSWTGGASEQYF
cdr3_nt: TGTGCCAGCAGCTCTTGGACAGGGGGCGCATCCGAGCAGTACTTC

j_call: TRBJ2-3
clone_size: few
d_call: -
v_call: TRBV18
cdr3_aa: CASSPNSRTDTQYF
cdr3_nt: TGTGCCAGCTCACCAAACAGCCGCACAGATACGCAGTATTTT

j_call: TRBJ2-2
clone_size: many
d_call: -
v_call: TRBV11-3
cdr3_aa: CASSMLRGTGELFF
cdr3_nt: TGTGCCAGCAGCATGCTCCGGGGCACCGGGGAGCTGTTTTTT

j_call: TRBJ2-7
clone_size: many
d_call: -
v_call: TRBV28
cdr3_aa: CASSFLNYEQYF
cdr3_nt: TGTGCCAGCAGTTTCCTGAACTACGAGCAGTACTTC

j_call: TRBJ2-1
clone_size: many
d_call: -
v_call: TRBV3-2
cdr3_aa: CASSQESRREAEQFF
cdr3_nt: TGTGCCAGCAGCCAAGAATCGAGAAGAGAGGCTGAGCAGTTCTTC

j_call: TRBJ1-6
clone_size: few
d_call: -
v_call: TRBV7-9
cdr3_aa: CASGEGNYNSPLHF
cdr3_nt: TGTGCCAGTGGCGAGGGGAATTATAATTCACCCCTCCACTTT

j_call: TRBJ2-7
clone_size: -
d_call: TRBD1
v_call: TRBV7-9
cdr3_aa: CASSFFALGSAGGFHEQYF
cdr3_nt: TGTGCCAGCAGCTTCTTTGCTCTTGGTTCGGCAGGGGGCTTCCACGAGCAGTACTTC

j_call: TRBJ2-3
clone_size: -
d_call: TRBD2
v_call: TRBV15
cdr3_aa: CATSARLASYGDHTDTQYF
cdr3_nt: TGTGCCACCAGCGCGAGACTAGCGTCCTACGGGGACCACACAGATACGCAGTATTTT

j_call: TRBJ2-1
clone_size: -
d_call: TRBD2
v_call: TRBV18
cdr3_aa: CASSPHVGRKSYNEQFF
cdr3_nt: TGTGCCAGCTCACCACATGTCGGGAGGAAATCCTACAATGAGCAGTTCTTC

j_call: TRBJ1-2
clone_size: few
d_call: TRBD1
v_call: TRBV7-9
cdr3_aa: CASSKGQGAQDYGYTF
cdr3_nt: TGTGCCAGCAGCAAGGGACAGGGGGCGCAGGACTATGGCTACACCTTC

j_call: TRBJ1-6
clone_size: -
d_call: -
v_call: TRBV27
cdr3_aa: CASSLSMGGRRDSPLHF
cdr3_nt: TGTGCCAGCAGTTTATCGATGGGGGGGCGCCGGGATTCACCCCTCCACTTT

j_call: TRBJ2-3
clone_size: -
d_call: -
v_call: TRBV30
cdr3_aa: CAWAGADTQYF
cdr3_nt: TGTGCCTGGGCAGGGGCAGATACGCAGTATTTT

j_call: TRBJ2-3
clone_size: many
d_call: -
v_call: TRBV7-3
cdr3_aa: CASSSRDGYTDTQYF
cdr3_nt: TGTGCCAGCAGCTCCCGGGACGGATACACAGATACGCAGTATTTT

j_call: TRBJ2-1
clone_size: many
d_call: -
v_call: TRBV28
cdr3_aa: CASSWSSYNEQFF
cdr3_nt: TGTGCCAGCAGTTGGAGCTCCTACAATGAGCAGTTCTTC

j_call: TRBJ2-1
clone_size: many
d_call: -
v_call: TRBV7-3
cdr3_aa: CASSLSRGRNNEQFF
cdr3_nt: TGTGCCAGCAGCTTAAGCCGCGGACGGAACAATGAGCAGTTCTTC

j_call: TRBJ2-3
clone_size: many
d_call: -
v_call: TRBV6-1
cdr3_aa: CASRDLARTDTQYF
cdr3_nt: TGTGCCAGCAGAGATCTAGCGAGAACAGATACGCAGTATTTT

j_call: TRBJ1-1
clone_size: many
d_call: -
v_call: TRBV7-2
cdr3_aa: CASNFPVNTEAFF
cdr3_nt: TGTGCCAGCAACTTCCCAGTTAACACTGAAGCTTTCTTT

j_call: TRBJ2-2
clone_size: -
d_call: TRBD2
v_call: TRBV28
cdr3_aa: CASSLILAGVIAGELFF
cdr3_nt: TGTGCCAGCAGTTTAATCCTAGCGGGAGTTATTGCCGGGGAGCTGTTTTTT

j_call: TRBJ1-2
clone_size: many
d_call: TRBD1
v_call: TRBV12-3/TRBV12-4
cdr3_aa: CASSSLDRAYGYTF
cdr3_nt: TGTGCCAGCAGTTCCTTGGACAGGGCCTATGGCTACACCTTC

j_call: TRBJ2-7
clone_size: few
d_call: TRBD2
v_call: TRBV19
cdr3_aa: CASSISGSFDEQYF
cdr3_nt: TGTGCCAGTAGTATCAGCGGGAGCTTCGACGAGCAGTACTTC

j_call: TRBJ2-2
clone_size: -
d_call: TRBD1
v_call: TRBV6-2/TRBV6-3
cdr3_aa: CASSYRQGADTGELFF
cdr3_nt: TGTGCCAGCAGTTACCGGCAGGGGGCGGACACCGGGGAGCTGTTTTTT

j_call: TRBJ2-2
clone_size: few
d_call: TRBD2
v_call: TRBV29-1
cdr3_aa: CSVNRREDTGELFF
cdr3_nt: TGCAGCGTTAATCGCCGGGAGGACACCGGGGAGCTGTTTTTT

j_call: TRBJ2-7
clone_size: -
d_call: TRBD2
v_call: TRBV6-2/TRBV6-3
cdr3_aa: CASSTGLTLTPLYEQYF
cdr3_nt: TGTGCCAGCAGTACGGGACTAACACTTACACCACTCTACGAGCAGTACTTC

j_call: TRBJ2-7
clone_size: few
d_call: TRBD2
v_call: TRBV6-1
cdr3_aa: CASSTGLAGGIPRSEQYF
cdr3_nt: TGTGCCAGCAGTACGGGACTAGCGGGAGGTATTCCAAGGTCCGAGCAGTACTTC

j_call: TRBJ2-3
clone_size: many
d_call: TRBD1
v_call: TRBV11-1
cdr3_aa: CASSSGQGITDTQYF
cdr3_nt: TGTGCCAGCAGCTCGGGACAGGGGATAACAGATACGCAGTATTTT

j_call: TRBJ1-5
clone_size: few
d_call: -
v_call: TRBV28
cdr3_aa: CASSLIKRTGPQHF
cdr3_nt: TGTGCCAGCAGTTTAATCAAGAGGACGGGACCCCAGCATTTT

j_call: TRBJ2-2
clone_size: -
d_call: TRBD1
v_call: TRBV7-6
cdr3_aa: CASRGWTGAYTGELFF
cdr3_nt: TGTGCTAGCAGGGGGTGGACAGGGGCGTACACCGGGGAGCTGTTTTTT

j_call: TRBJ2-7
clone_size: many
d_call: TRBD2
v_call: TRBV7-2
cdr3_aa: CASRSSGSSYEQYF
cdr3_nt: TGTGCCAGCAGATCGAGCGGGAGTTCCTACGAGCAGTACTTC

j_call: TRBJ1-3
clone_size: few
d_call: -
v_call: TRBV6-1
cdr3_aa: CASSQDTYSGNTIYF
cdr3_nt: TGTGCCAGCAGCCAGGACACGTACTCTGGAAACACCATATATTTT

j_call: TRBJ2-1
clone_size: many
d_call: TRBD2
v_call: TRBV10-3
cdr3_aa: CAISSGGSGDEQFF
cdr3_nt: TGTGCCATCAGTTCCGGGGGGAGCGGCGATGAGCAGTTCTTC